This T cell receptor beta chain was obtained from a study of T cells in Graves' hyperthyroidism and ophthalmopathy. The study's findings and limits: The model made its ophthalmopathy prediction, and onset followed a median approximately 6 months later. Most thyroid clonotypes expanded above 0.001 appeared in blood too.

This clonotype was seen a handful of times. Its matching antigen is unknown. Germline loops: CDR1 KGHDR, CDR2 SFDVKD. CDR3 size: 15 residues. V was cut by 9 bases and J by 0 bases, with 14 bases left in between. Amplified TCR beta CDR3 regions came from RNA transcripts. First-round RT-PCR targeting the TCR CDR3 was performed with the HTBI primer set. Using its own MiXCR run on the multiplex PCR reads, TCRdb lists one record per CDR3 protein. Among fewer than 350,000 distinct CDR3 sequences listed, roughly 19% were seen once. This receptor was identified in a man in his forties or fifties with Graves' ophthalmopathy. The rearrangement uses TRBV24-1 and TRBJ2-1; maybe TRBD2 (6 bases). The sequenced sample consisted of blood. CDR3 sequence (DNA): TGTGCCACCCCTGTCGGGGGTAGCTCCTACAATGAGCAGTTCTTC. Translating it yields CATPVGGSSYNEQFF.